This TCR beta chain is from a study of blood T cell repertoires in COVID-19. The protocol was immunoSEQ multiplex PCR, while the TCRdb copy is restricted to in-frame clones and leaves out a portion. The sample includes about 150,000 clones, over 70% of them seen just once. The CDR3 loop spans 15 amino acids. The V and J ends lost 5 bases and 1 base respectively, with 14 bases between them. The germline V gene has CDR1 LGHDT and CDR2 YNNKEL (reference sequence). The sample consisted of peripheral blood. This chain connects TRBV3-1 (or the pseudogene TRBV3-2) to TRBJ2-5; perhaps TRBD2 as D (5 bases). The TCR sequence derives from a man aged 60 to 75 with acute or convalescent COVID-19. CDR3 bases: TGTGCCAGCAGCTCAGGAGGAAGTCTCCAAGAGACCCAGTACTTC. Amino acids: CASSSGGSLQETQYF.